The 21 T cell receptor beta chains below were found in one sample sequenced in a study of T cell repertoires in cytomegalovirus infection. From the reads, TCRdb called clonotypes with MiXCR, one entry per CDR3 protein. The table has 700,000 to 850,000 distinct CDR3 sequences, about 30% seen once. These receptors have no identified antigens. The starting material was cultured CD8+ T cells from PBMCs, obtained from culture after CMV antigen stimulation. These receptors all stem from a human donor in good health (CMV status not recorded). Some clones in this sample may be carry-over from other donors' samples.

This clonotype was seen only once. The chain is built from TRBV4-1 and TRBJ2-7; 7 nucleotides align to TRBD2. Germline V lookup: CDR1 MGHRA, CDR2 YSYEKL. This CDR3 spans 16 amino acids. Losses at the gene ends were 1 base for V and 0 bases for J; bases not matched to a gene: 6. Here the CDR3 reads CASSQVGGGSSYEQYF. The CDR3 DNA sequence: TGCGCCAGCAGCCAAGTGGGGGGGGGAAGCTCCTACGAGCAGTACTTC.

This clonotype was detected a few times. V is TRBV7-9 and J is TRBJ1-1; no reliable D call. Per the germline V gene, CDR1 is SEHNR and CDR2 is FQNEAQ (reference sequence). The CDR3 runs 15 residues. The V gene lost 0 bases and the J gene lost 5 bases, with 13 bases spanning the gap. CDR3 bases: TGTGCCAGCAGCTTAGCGCTGGCAGCGGGGACTGAAGCTTTCTTT. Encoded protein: CASSLALAAGTEAFF. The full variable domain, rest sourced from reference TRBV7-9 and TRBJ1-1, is DTGVSQNPRHKITKRGQNVTFRCDPISEHNRLYWYRQTLGQGPEFLTYFQNEAQLEKSRLLSDRFSAERPKGSFSTLEIQRTEQGDSAMYLCASSLALAAGTEAFFGQGTRLTVV.

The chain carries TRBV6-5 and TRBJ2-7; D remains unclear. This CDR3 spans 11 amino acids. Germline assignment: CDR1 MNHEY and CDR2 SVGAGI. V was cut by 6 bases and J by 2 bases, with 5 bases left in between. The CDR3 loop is CASSNAYEQYF. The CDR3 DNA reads TGTGCCAGCAGCAACGCCTACGAGCAGTACTTC.

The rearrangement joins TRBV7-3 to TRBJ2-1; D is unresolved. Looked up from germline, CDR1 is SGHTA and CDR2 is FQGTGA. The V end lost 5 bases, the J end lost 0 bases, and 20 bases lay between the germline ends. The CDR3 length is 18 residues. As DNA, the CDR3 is TGTGCCAGCAGCCTAAGTGCCCACCTCATGGACTCCTACAATGAGCAGTTCTTC. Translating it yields CASSLSAHLMDSYNEQFF.

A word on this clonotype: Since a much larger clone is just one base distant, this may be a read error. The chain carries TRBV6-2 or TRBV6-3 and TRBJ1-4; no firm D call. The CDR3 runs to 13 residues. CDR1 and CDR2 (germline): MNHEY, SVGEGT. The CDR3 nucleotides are TGTGCCAGCCTGGAATCAACTAATGAAAAACTGTATTTT. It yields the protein CASLESTNEKLYF.

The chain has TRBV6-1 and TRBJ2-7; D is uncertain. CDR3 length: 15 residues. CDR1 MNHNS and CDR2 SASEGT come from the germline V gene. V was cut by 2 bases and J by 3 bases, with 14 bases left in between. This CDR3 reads CASSELRQQNYEQYF. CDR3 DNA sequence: TGTGCCAGCAGTGAACTCCGCCAGCAGAACTACGAGCAGTACTTC.

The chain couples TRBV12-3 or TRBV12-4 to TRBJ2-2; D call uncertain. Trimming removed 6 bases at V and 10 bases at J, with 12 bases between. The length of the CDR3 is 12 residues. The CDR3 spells CASRESRVELFF. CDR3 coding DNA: TGTGCCAGCAGGGAGTCACGTGTGGAGCTGTTTTTT.

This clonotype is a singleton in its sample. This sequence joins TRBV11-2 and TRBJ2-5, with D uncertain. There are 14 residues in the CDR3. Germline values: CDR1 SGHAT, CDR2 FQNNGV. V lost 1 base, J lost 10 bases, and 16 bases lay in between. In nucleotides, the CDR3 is TGTGCCAGCAGCTTAGGGACGGATCAAGTGGACCAGTACTTC. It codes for CASSLGTDQVDQYF. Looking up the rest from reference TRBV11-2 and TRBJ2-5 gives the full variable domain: EAGVAQSPRYKIIEKRQSVAFWCNPISGHATLYWYQQILGQGPKLLIQFQNNGVVDDSQLPKDRFSAERLKGVDSTLKIQPAKLEDSAVYLCASSLGTDQVDQYFGPGTRLLVL.

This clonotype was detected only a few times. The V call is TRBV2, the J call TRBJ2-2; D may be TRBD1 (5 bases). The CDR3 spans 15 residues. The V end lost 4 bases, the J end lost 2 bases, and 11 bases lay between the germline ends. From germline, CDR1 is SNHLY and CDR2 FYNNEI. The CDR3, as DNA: TGTGCCAGCAGTGGCAGGGCTATCAACACCGGGGAGCTGTTTTTT. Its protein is CASSGRAINTGELFF.

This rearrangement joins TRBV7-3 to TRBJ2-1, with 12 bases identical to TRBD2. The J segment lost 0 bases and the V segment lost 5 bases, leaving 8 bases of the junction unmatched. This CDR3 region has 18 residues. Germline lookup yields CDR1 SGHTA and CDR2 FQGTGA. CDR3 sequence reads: CASSPEASGGDSYNEQFF. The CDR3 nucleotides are TGTGCCAGCAGCCCAGAAGCTAGCGGGGGGGACTCCTACAATGAGCAGTTCTTC.

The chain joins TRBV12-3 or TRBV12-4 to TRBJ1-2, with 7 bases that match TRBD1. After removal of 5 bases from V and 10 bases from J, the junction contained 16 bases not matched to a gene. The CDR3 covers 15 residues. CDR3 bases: TGTGCCAGCAGTCGACTGTTCGACAGGGTAGGCGACTACACCTTC. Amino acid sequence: CASSRLFDRVGDYTF.

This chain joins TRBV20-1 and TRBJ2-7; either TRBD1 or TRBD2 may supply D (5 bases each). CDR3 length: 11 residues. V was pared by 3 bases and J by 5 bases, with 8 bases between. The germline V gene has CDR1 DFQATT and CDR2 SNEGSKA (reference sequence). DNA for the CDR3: TGCAGTGCTAGCGAGGGGAACGAGCAGTACTTC. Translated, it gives CSASEGNEQYF.

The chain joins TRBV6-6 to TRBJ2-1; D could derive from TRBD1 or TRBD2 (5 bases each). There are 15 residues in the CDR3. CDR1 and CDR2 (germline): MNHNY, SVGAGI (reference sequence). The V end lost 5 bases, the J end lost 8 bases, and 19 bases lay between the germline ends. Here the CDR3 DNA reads TGTGCCAGCAGTCCCGAGGGGCTGGGCATCGATGAGCAGTTCTTC. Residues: CASSPEGLGIDEQFF.

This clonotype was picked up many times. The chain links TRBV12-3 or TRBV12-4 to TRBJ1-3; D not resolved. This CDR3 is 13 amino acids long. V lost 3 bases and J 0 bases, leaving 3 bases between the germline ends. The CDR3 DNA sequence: TGTGCCAGCAGTTTCCGCTCTGGAAACACCATATATTTT. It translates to CASSFRSGNTIYF.

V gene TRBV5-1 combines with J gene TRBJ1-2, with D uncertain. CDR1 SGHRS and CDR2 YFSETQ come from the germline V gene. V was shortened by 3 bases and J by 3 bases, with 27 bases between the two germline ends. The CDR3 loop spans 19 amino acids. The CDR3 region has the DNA TGCGCCAGCAGCTCCTACCAGTACGAAAAAGGGATTGGATACTATGGCTACACCTTC. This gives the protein CASSSYQYEKGIGYYGYTF.

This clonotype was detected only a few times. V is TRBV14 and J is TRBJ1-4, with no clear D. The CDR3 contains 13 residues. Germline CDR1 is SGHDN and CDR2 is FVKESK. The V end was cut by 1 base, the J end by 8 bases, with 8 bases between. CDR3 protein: CASSQGVKEKLFF. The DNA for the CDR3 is TGTGCCAGCAGCCAAGGGGTGAAGGAAAAACTGTTTTTT.

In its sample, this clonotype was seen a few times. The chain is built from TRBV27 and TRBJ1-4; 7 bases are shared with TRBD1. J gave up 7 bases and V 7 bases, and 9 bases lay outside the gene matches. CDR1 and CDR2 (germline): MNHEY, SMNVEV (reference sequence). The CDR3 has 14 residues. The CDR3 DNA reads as TGTGCCAGCACAACAAACAGGGGTGGTGAAAAACTGTTTTTT. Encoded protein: CASTTNRGGEKLFF.

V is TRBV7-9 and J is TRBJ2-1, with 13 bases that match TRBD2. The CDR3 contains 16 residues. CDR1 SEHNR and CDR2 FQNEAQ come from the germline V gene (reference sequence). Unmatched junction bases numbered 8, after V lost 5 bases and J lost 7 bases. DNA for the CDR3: TGTGCCAGCAGCACACGGACTAGCGGGGGTTCAAATGAGCAGTTCTTC. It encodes CASSTRTSGGSNEQFF. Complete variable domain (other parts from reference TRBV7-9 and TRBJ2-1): DTGVSQNPRHKITKRGQNVTFRCDPISEHNRLYWYRQTLGQGPEFLTYFQNEAQLEKSRLLSDRFSAERPKGSFSTLEIQRTEQGDSAMYLCASSTRTSGGSNEQFFGPGTRLTVL.

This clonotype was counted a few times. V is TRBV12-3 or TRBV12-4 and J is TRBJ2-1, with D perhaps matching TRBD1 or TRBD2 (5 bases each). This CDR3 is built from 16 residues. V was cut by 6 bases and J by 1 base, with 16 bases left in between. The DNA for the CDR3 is TGTGCCAGCAGCTGGACCGGCGAGGGGTCCTACAATGAGCAGTTCTTC. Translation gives CASSWTGEGSYNEQFF.

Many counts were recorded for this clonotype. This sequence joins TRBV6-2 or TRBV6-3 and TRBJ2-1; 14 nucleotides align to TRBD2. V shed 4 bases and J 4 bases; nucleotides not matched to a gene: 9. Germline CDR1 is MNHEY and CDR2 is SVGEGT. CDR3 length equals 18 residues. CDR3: CASSWMGLAGVLYNEQFF. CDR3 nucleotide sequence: TGTGCCAGCAGTTGGATGGGACTAGCGGGGGTACTATACAATGAGCAGTTCTTC.

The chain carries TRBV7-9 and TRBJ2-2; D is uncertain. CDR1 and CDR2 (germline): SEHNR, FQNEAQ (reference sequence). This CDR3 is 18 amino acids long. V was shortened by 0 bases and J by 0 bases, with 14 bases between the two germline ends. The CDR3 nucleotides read TGTGCCAGCAGCTTAGCCTATGGCTGGGCAGCGAACACCGGGGAGCTGTTTTTT. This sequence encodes CASSLAYGWAANTGELFF.